Below, 18 T cell receptor beta chains from the same sample are listed, as sequenced in a study of blood T cell repertoires in COVID-19. Clones were read by immunoSEQ multiplex PCR, and TCRdb kept only the in-frame ones, dropping some. The sample has about 87,000 clones, approximately 86% seen once. Sequencing input: peripheral blood. The source of these receptors is an elderly woman with COVID-19, enrolled during active disease.

The chain links TRBV18 to TRBJ1-2; a weak D match, TRBD1 (5 bases). The CDR3 loop spans 16 amino acids. V was pared by 2 bases and J by 0 bases, with 13 bases between. The germline gives CDR1 KGHSH, CDR2 LQKENI. The CDR3 DNA reads as TGTGCCAGCTCACCAGGACACGGACTAGCTAACTATGGCTACACCTTC. Amino acid sequence: CASSPGHGLANYGYTF.

J is TRBJ2-3 and V is TRBV30; no clear D. V was shortened by 0 bases and J by 1 base, with 5 bases between the two germline ends. Germline-derived CDR1 and CDR2 are GTSNPN and SVGIG (reference sequence). This CDR3 has 13 residues. The CDR3 spells CAWSVQGTDTQYF. CDR3 coding DNA: TGTGCCTGGAGTGTCCAGGGCACAGATACGCAGTATTTT.

The chain links TRBV19 to TRBJ2-1, with TRBD2 identical over 9 bases. Trimming at V came to 5 bases and at J to 4 bases, leaving 9 bases not matched to a gene. CDR3 length: 16 residues. Per the germline V gene, CDR1 is LNHDA and CDR2 is SQIVND (reference sequence). As DNA, the CDR3 is TGTGCCAGTAGTTTCCGTGAGCTAGCGGGGTACAATGAGCAGTTCTTC. Translation gives CASSFRELAGYNEQFF. Full variable domain (rest looked up from reference TRBV19 and TRBJ2-1): DGGITQSPKYLFRKEGQNVTLSCEQNLNHDAMYWYRQDPGQGLRLIYYSQIVNDFQKGDIAEGYSVSREKKESFPLTVTSAQKNPTAFYLCASSFRELAGYNEQFFGPGTRLTVL.

The chain couples TRBV18 to TRBJ2-7, with TRBD1 matching 9 bases. With V trimmed by 4 bases and J by 5 bases, 6 bases remained unmatched. The length of the CDR3 is 14 residues. Germline assignment: CDR1 KGHSH and CDR2 LQKENI. Written as DNA, the CDR3 is TGTGCCAGCTCACGGACAGGGGTATACAACGAGCAGTACTTC. This codes for CASSRTGVYNEQYF.

V and J are TRBV3-1 (or the pseudogene TRBV3-2) and TRBJ2-2; D is perhaps TRBD1 (5 bases). This CDR3 is built from 16 residues. Germline CDR1 and CDR2: LGHDT and YNNKEL (reference sequence). The germline V and J ends were trimmed by 3 bases and 4 bases, with 15 bases remaining between them. This chain's CDR3 is CASSQKGPPSTGELFF. The CDR3 coding sequence is TGTGCCAGCAGCCAGAAGGGGCCCCCGAGCACCGGGGAGCTGTTTTTT.

This clone was counted between two and nine times. The chain carries TRBV12-3 or TRBV12-4 and TRBJ1-1; D is unclear. The CDR3 spans 11 residues. The V end lost 3 bases, the J end lost 4 bases, and 3 bases lay between the germline ends. The CDR3 region has the DNA TGTGCCAGCAGTTTTCTCACTGAAGCTTTCTTT. It yields the protein CASSFLTEAFF.

V usage is TRBV7-9 and J usage is TRBJ1-4; D is ambiguous. The CDR3 is 13 residues long. V lost 5 bases, J lost 5 bases, and 9 bases lay in between. Per germline, CDR1 SEHNR and CDR2 FQNEAQ (reference sequence). The CDR3 nucleotides are TGTGCCAGCAGCGAGCCGGGAAATGAAAAACTGTTTTTT. Protein: CASSEPGNEKLFF.

This chain joins TRBV2 and TRBJ1-2; the D gene is possibly TRBD1 (6 bases). The CDR3 length is 13 residues. CDR1 and CDR2 (germline): SNHLY, FYNNEI. The ends were cut back, 5 bases at V and 2 bases at J, with 9 bases in the middle. Here the CDR3 reads CASSSQGNYGYTF. The CDR3 DNA reads TGTGCCAGCAGTTCACAGGGAAACTATGGCTACACCTTC.

This clone occurred a few times. V usage is TRBV19 and J usage is TRBJ1-1; D remains unclear. V was trimmed by 6 bases and J by 2 bases, leaving 10 bases between them. Germline V lookup: CDR1 LNHDA, CDR2 SQIVND (reference sequence). CDR3 length: 13 residues. The CDR3 sequence: CASSRITNTEAFF. Written as DNA, the CDR3 is TGTGCCAGTAGCCGTATAACAAACACTGAAGCTTTCTTT.

Regarding this clone: A junction end diverges from the germline sequence, so it may reflect a read error. CDR3 nucleotides: TGTGCTAGCAGTCTTCGAGGCAATCAGCCCCAGCATTTT. It yields the protein CASSLRGNQPQHF. The chain combines TRBV7-7 with TRBJ1-5; D gene unclear. This CDR3 is built from 13 residues. Germline V lookup: CDR1 SSHAT, CDR2 FNYEAQ (reference sequence).

J is TRBJ2-7 and V is TRBV5-8; D not resolved. This CDR3 has 13 amino acids. The V gene lost 1 base and the J gene lost 3 bases, with 8 bases spanning the gap. The germline gives CDR1 SGHTS, CDR2 YDEGEE. This CDR3 reads CASSLNVYYEQYF. CDR3 bases: TGTGCCAGCAGCTTGAACGTCTACTACGAGCAGTACTTC.

This chain joins TRBV7-2 and TRBJ2-3, with 7 nucleotides matching TRBD2. This CDR3 is built from 14 residues. In germline, CDR1 is SGHTA, CDR2 FQGNSA. V shed 1 base and J 5 bases; nucleotides not matched to a gene: 3. The CDR3 spells CASSLVAGRDTQYF. Here the CDR3 DNA reads TGTGCCAGCAGCTTAGTAGCGGGCAGAGATACGCAGTATTTT.

The V call is TRBV18, the J call TRBJ2-7; maybe TRBD1 (6 bases). The V end was cut by 3 bases, the J end by 2 bases, with 8 bases between. Germline CDR1 is KGHSH and CDR2 is LQKENI. The CDR3 consists of 13 residues. The CDR3 DNA reads TGTGCCAGCTCACCTGGGACAACCTACGAGCAGTACTTC. This encodes CASSPGTTYEQYF.

The chain employs TRBV29-1 and TRBJ1-1; D is possibly TRBD1 (6 bases). In germline, CDR1 is SQVTM, CDR2 ANQGSEA. Trimming took off 2 bases at V and 5 bases at J, with 12 bases between the two ends. The CDR3 contains 13 residues. The CDR3 reads CSVERDTWTEAFF. CDR3 nucleotides: TGCAGCGTTGAAAGGGACACATGGACTGAAGCTTTCTTT.

The J gene is TRBJ2-3, the V gene TRBV6-2 or TRBV6-3; the D is unclear. V gave up 6 bases and J gave up 1 base, with 14 bases separating them. Germline values: CDR1 MNHEY, CDR2 SVGEGT. The CDR3 is made up of 15 amino acids. DNA for the CDR3: TGTGCCAGCAGCCTCTTAACCTCGGGCACAGATACGCAGTATTTT. It yields the protein CASSLLTSGTDTQYF.

This chain connects TRBV10-1 to TRBJ2-7; 9 nucleotides match TRBD1. V lost 10 bases and J lost 2; bases outside the gene matches: 12. Germline-derived CDR1 and CDR2 are WNHNN and SYGVQD (reference sequence). The CDR3 is 15 amino acids. CDR3 region: CAILKDRGRAYEQYF. The CDR3 DNA reads TGCGCCATTCTTAAGGACAGGGGCCGAGCCTACGAGCAGTACTTC.

J is TRBJ2-1 and V is TRBV10-1, with TRBD2 identical over 7 bases. This CDR3 contains 16 residues. Trimming at V came to 8 bases and at J to 3 bases, leaving 13 bases not matched to a gene. Germline CDR1 is WNHNN and CDR2 is SYGVQD (reference sequence). The CDR3: CASSLRAGANYNEQFF. CDR3 bases: TGCGCCAGCTCCCTCCGGGCGGGAGCGAACTACAATGAGCAGTTCTTC.

The V and J genes are TRBV9 and TRBJ2-3, with D unclear. The CDR3 runs to 14 residues. Trimming shortened V by 0 bases and J by 2 bases, and 7 bases separated the two germline ends. The germline V gene has CDR1 SGDLS and CDR2 YYNGEE. This CDR3 reads CASSVGANTDTQYF. For the CDR3, the DNA is TGTGCCAGCAGCGTAGGGGCAAACACAGATACGCAGTATTTT.